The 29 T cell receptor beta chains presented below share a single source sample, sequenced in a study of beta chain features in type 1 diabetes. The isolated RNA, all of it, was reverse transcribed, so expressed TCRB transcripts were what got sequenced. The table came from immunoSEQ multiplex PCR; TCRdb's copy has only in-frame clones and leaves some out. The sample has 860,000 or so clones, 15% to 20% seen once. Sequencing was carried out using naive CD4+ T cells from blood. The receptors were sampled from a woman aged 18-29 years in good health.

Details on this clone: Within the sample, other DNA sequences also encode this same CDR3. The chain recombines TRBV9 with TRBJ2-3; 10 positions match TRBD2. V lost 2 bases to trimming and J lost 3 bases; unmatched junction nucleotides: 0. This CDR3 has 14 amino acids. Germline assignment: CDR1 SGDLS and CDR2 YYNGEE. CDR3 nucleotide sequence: TGTGCCAGCAGCGTGACTAGCGGGACAGATACGCAGTATTTT. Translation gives CASSVTSGTDTQYF.

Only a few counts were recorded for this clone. This chain's CDR3 is CASSVANYGYTF. As DNA, the CDR3 is TGTGCCAGCAGCGTTGCTAACTATGGCTACACCTTC. This sequence joins TRBV5-5 and TRBJ1-2, with D unclear. Germline assignment: CDR1 SGHKS and CDR2 YYEKEE (reference sequence). V lost 4 bases to trimming and J lost 0 bases, with 4 bases between them. This CDR3 has 12 residues.

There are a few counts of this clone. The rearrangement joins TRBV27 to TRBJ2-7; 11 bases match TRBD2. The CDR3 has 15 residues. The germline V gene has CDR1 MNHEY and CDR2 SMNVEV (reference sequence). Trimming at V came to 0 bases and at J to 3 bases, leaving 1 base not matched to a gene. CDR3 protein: CASSLSLAGVYEQYF. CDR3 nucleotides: TGTGCCAGCAGTTTATCACTAGCGGGAGTCTACGAGCAGTACTTC.

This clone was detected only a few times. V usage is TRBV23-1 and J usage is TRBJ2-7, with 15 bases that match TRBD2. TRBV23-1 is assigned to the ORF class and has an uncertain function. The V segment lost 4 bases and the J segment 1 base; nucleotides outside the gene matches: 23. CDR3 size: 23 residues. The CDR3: CASSPVHPGLAGGPERKSYEQYF. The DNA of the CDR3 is TGCGCCAGCAGTCCGGTCCACCCTGGACTAGCGGGAGGGCCAGAGAGAAAATCCTACGAGCAGTACTTC.

This CDR3 is CASKKTGSRNTEAFF. CDR3 nucleotide sequence: TGTGCCAGCAAAAAGACAGGGTCGCGGAACACTGAAGCTTTCTTT. The chain carries TRBV27 and TRBJ1-1; 7 nucleotides align to TRBD1. V lost 7 bases to trimming and J lost 1 base; unmatched junction nucleotides: 9. Germline V lookup: CDR1 MNHEY, CDR2 SMNVEV (reference sequence). The CDR3 is 15 residues long.

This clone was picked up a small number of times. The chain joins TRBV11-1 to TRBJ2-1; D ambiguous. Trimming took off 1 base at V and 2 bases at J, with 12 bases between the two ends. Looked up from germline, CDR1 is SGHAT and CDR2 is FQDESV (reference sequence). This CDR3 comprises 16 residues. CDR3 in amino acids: CASSLGAPTAYNEQFF. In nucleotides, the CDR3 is TGTGCCAGCAGCTTAGGGGCCCCGACGGCCTACAATGAGCAGTTCTTC. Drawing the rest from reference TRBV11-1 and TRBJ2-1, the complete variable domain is EAEVAQSPRYKITEKSQAVAFWCDPISGHATLYWYRQILGQGPELLVQFQDESVVDDSQLPKDRFSAERLKGVDSTLKIQPAELGDSAMYLCASSLGAPTAYNEQFFGPGTRLTVL.

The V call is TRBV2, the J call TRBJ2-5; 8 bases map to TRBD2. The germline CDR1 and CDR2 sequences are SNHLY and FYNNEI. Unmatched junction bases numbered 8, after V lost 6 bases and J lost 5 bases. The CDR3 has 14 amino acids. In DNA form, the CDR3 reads TGTGCCAGCAGCGGGGGACTAGTGGTCGAGACCCAGTACTTC. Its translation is CASSGGLVVETQYF.

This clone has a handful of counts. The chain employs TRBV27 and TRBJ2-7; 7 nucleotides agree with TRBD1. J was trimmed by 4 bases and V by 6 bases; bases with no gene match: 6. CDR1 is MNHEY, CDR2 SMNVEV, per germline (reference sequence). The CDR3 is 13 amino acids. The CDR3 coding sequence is TGTGCCAGCAGCCGTAGACAGGGTTACGAGCAGTACTTC. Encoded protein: CASSRRQGYEQYF.

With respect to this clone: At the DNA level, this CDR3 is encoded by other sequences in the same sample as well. In nucleotides, the CDR3 is TGCAGCGTTGGGAGTTACACCGGGGAGCTGTTTTTT. This translates into CSVGSYTGELFF. This chain links TRBV29-1 with TRBJ2-2; no reliable D call. CDR3 length: 12 residues. The germline V and J ends were trimmed by 4 bases and 3 bases, with 6 bases remaining between them. The V gene's germline CDR1 is SQVTM and CDR2 ANQGSEA.

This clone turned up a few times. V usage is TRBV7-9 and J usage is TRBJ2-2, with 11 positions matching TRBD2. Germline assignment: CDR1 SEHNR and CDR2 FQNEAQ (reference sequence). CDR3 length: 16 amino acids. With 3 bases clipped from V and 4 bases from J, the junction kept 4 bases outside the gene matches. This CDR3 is CASSLLGLAATGELFF. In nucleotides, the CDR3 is TGTGCCAGCAGCTTGTTGGGACTAGCGGCCACCGGGGAGCTGTTTTTT.

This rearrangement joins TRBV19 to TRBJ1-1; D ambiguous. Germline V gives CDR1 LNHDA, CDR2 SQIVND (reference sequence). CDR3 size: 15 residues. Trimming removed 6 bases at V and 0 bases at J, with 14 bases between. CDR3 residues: CASSLGRRMNTEAFF. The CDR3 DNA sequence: TGTGCCAGTAGCCTAGGGAGGAGGATGAACACTGAAGCTTTCTTT.

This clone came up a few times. CDR3 coding DNA: TGCAGCGTTAGTGACAGTTCCTACGAGCAGTACTTC. As protein: CSVSDSSYEQYF. The chain uses TRBV29-1 and TRBJ2-7, with TRBD1 as a possible D gene (5 bases). Germline CDR1 and CDR2: SQVTM and ANQGSEA. The germline V and J ends were trimmed by 5 bases and 1 base, with 9 bases remaining between them. This CDR3 has 12 residues.

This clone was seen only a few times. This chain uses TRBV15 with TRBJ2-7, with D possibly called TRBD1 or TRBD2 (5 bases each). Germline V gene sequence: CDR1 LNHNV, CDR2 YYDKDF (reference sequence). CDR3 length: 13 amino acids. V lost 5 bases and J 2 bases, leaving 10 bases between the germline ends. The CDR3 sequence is CATSGTRAYEQYF. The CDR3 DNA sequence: TGTGCCACCAGCGGGACCAGGGCCTACGAGCAGTACTTC.

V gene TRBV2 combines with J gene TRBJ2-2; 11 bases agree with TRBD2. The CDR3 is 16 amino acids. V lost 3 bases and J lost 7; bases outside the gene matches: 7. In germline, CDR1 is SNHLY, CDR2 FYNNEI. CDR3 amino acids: CASSEISGRAFGELFF. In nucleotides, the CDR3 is TGTGCCAGCAGTGAGATTAGCGGGAGGGCCTTCGGGGAGCTGTTTTTT.

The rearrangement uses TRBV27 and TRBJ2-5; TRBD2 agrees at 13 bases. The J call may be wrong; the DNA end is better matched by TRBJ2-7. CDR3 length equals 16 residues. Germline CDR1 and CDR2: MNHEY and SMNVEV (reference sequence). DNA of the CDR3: TGTGCCAGCAGTTTATTGAGGACTAGCGGGAGTTACGAGCAGTACTTC. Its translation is CASSLLRTSGSYEQYF.

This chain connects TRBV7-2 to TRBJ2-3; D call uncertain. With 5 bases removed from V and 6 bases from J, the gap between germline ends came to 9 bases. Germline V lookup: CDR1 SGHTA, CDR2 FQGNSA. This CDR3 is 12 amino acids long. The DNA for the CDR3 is TGTGCCAGCAGCCTAGATAAGGATACGCAGTATTTT. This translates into CASSLDKDTQYF.

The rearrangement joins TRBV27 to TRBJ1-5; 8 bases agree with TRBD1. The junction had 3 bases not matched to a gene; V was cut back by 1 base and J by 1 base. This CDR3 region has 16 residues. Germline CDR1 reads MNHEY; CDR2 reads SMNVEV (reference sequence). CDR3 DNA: TGTGCCAGCAGTTTATGGGACAGGCAAAGCAATCAGCCCCAGCATTTT. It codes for CASSLWDRQSNQPQHF.

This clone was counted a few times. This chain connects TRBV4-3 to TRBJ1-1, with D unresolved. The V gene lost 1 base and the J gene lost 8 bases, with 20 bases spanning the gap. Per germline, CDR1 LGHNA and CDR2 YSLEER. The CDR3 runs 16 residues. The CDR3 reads CASSQGQVWGGAEAFF. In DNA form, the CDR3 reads TGCGCCAGCAGCCAAGGGCAAGTGTGGGGAGGAGCCGAAGCTTTCTTT.

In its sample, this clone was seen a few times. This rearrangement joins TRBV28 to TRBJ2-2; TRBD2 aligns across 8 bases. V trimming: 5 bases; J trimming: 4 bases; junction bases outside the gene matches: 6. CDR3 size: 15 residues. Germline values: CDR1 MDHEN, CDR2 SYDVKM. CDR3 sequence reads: CASSPRLAFTGELFF. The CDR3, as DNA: TGTGCCAGCAGTCCCCGACTAGCGTTCACCGGGGAGCTGTTTTTT.

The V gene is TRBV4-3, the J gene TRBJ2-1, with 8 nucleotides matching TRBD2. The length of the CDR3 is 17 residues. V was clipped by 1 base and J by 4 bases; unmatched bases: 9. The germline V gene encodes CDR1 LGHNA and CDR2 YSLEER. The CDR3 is CASSQGVVAGSYNEQFF. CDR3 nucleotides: TGCGCCAGCAGCCAAGGTGTCGTAGCGGGGTCGTACAATGAGCAGTTCTTC.

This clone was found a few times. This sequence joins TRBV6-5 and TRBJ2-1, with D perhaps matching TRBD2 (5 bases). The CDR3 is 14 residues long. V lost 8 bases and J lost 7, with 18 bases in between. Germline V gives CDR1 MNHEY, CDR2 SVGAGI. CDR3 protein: CASQFRVWENEQFF. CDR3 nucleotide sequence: TGTGCCAGCCAGTTTCGGGTATGGGAGAATGAGCAGTTCTTC.

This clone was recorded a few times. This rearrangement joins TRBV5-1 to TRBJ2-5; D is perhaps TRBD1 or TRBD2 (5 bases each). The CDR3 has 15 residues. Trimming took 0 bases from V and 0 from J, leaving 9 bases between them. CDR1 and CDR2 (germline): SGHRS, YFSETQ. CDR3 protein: CASSLAGTNQETQYF. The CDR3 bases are TGCGCCAGCAGCTTGGCCGGGACGAACCAAGAGACCCAGTACTTC. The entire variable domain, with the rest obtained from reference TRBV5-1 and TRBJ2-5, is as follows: KAGVTQTPRYLIKTRGQQVTLSCSPISGHRSVSWYQQTPGQGLQFLFEYFSETQRNKGNFPGRFSGRQFSNSRSEMNVSTLELGDSALYLCASSLAGTNQETQYFGPGTRLLVL.

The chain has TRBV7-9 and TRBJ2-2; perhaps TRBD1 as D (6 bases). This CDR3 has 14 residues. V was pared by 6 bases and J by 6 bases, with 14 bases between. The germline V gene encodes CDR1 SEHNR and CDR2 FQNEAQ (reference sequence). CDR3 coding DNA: TGTGCCAGCAGTGAACAGGGCCGGGCCGGGGAGCTGTTTTTT. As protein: CASSEQGRAGELFF.

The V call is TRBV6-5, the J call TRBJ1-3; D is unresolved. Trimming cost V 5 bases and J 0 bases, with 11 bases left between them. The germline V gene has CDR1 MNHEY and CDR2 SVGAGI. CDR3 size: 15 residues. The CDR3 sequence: CASSPHMSSGNTIYF. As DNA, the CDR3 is TGTGCCAGCAGTCCCCACATGAGCTCTGGAAACACCATATATTTT.

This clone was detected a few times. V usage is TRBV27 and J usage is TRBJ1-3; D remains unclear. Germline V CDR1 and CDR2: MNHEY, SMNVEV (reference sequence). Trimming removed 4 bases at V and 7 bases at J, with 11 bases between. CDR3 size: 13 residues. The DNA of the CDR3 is TGTGCCAGCAGTTCGGGAAATTGGAACACCATATATTTT. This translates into CASSSGNWNTIYF.

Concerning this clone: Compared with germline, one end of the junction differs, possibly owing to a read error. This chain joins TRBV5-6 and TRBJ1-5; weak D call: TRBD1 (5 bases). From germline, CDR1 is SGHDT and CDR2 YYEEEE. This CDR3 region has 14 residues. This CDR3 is CANSLFAGNQPQHF. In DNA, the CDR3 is TGTGCCAACAGCTTGTTCGCAGGGAATCAGCCCCAGCATTTT.

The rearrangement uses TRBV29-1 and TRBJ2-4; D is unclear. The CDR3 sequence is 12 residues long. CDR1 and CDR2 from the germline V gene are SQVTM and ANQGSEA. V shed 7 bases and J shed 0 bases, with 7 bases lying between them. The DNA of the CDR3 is TGCAGCGCGATGATAGCCAAAAACATTCAGTACTTC. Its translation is CSAMIAKNIQYF.

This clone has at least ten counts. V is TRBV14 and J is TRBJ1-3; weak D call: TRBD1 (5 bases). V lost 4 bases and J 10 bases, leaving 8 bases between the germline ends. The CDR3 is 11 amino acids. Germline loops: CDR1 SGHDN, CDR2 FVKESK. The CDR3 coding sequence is TGTGCCAGCAGCCCGGGACGGACCATATATTTT. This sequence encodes CASSPGRTIYF.

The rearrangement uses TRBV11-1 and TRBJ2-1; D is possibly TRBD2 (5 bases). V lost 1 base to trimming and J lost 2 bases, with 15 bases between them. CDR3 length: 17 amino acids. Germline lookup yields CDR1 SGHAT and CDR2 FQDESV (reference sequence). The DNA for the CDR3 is TGTGCCAGCAGCTTAGTTCTCTCCCAGCGGACCTACAATGAGCAGTTCTTC. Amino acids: CASSLVLSQRTYNEQFF.